The 20 T cell receptor beta chains given below trace back to one sample, sequenced in a study of technical replicates of blood from a handful of donors (TCRdb year 2017). Library method: the immunoSEQ multiplex PCR assay. TCRdb stores this immuneACCESS table with in-frame sequences only. Part of the clones is absent; in the studies checked, under half of the shortfall reflects unresolved V genes, and no reason is known for the rest. The sample table lists 75,000 or so clones, approximately 95% of them with a count of one. The ten most abundant clones make up 0.25% of the sample. Sequencing was performed on T cells isolated from PBMCs. The receptor set was obtained from a human donor in good health.

The chain combines TRBV11-2 with TRBJ1-5; 10 bases are a match to TRBD1. The germline gives CDR1 SGHAT, CDR2 FQNNGV. After removal of 5 bases from V and 5 bases from J, the junction contained 3 bases not matched to a gene. CDR3 size: 14 residues. The CDR3 sequence: CASSPDRGDQPQHF. CDR3 bases: TGTGCCAGCAGCCCGGACAGGGGGGATCAGCCCCAGCATTTT. The whole variable domain, filled in from reference TRBV11-2 and TRBJ1-5, reads EAGVAQSPRYKIIEKRQSVAFWCNPISGHATLYWYQQILGQGPKLLIQFQNNGVVDDSQLPKDRFSAERLKGVDSTLKIQPAKLEDSAVYLCASSPDRGDQPQHFGDGTRLSIL.

This chain uses TRBV7-9 with TRBJ1-5; no clear D. V was pared by 3 bases and J by 4 bases, with 13 bases between. This CDR3 spans 15 amino acids. The germline gives CDR1 SEHNR, CDR2 FQNEAQ (reference sequence). This CDR3 is CASSLGRIGNQPQHF. The CDR3 DNA follows: TGTGCCAGCAGCTTGGGGAGAATTGGGAATCAGCCCCAGCATTTT.

The chain couples TRBV18 to TRBJ1-4; TRBD1 matches at 11 bases. Trimming removed 2 bases from V and 4 bases from J; junction bases left unmatched: 15. Germline lookup yields CDR1 KGHSH and CDR2 LQKENI. The CDR3 spans 20 residues. As DNA, the CDR3 is TGTGCCAGCTCACCATTCACCCTGGCTGGACAGGGGGCTGGTAATGAAAAACTGTTTTTT. It translates to CASSPFTLAGQGAGNEKLFF.

CDR3 sequence (DNA): TGTGCCAGCAGCTTACGGCTAGCGGGGACACTTTTGGACGAGCAGTACTTC. The encoded protein is CASSLRLAGTLLDEQYF. The chain recombines TRBV7-2 with TRBJ2-7; 9 bases line up with TRBD2. This CDR3 spans 17 amino acids. V trimming: 2 bases; J trimming: 5 bases; junction bases outside the gene matches: 13. The germline V gene encodes CDR1 SGHTA and CDR2 FQGNSA.

This chain connects TRBV6-1 to TRBJ2-7; D is ambiguous. CDR1 and CDR2 from the germline V gene are MNHNS and SASEGT. V was pared by 11 bases and J by 3 bases, with 17 bases between. This CDR3 contains 13 residues. The DNA for the CDR3 is TGTGCCGCCGGAGTAAAGATCAACTACGAGCAGTACTTC. Amino acids: CAAGVKINYEQYF.

The CDR3 bases are TGTGCCAGCAGCGGGAGCGGGACTAGTTCCAATGAGCAGTTCTTC. Its protein is CASSGSGTSSNEQFF. This rearrangement joins TRBV9 to TRBJ2-1; 8 nucleotides agree with TRBD2. CDR3 length: 15 residues. J lost 6 bases, V lost 3 bases, and 8 bases had no gene match. From germline, CDR1 is SGDLS and CDR2 YYNGEE. Using reference TRBV9 and TRBJ2-1 for the parts outside the CDR3, the full variable domain is DSGVTQTPKHLITATGQRVTLRCSPRSGDLSVYWYQQSLDQGLQFLIQYYNGEERAKGNILERFSAQQFPDLHSELNLSSLELGDSALYFCASSGSGTSSNEQFFGPGTRLTVL.

This clone appeared once. The chain recombines TRBV7-9 with TRBJ2-5; TRBD1 agrees at 8 bases. The CDR3 consists of 14 residues. Germline-derived CDR1 and CDR2 are SEHNR and FQNEAQ (reference sequence). V was clipped by 6 bases and J by 5 bases; unmatched bases: 8. This CDR3 is CASSSPGGRETQYF. The DNA for the CDR3 is TGTGCCAGCAGTTCCCCAGGGGGCAGGGAGACCCAGTACTTC.

The genes are TRBV19 and TRBJ2-1; 9 bases fit TRBD1. Germline V CDR1 and CDR2: LNHDA, SQIVND (reference sequence). This CDR3 region has 15 residues. Losses at the gene ends were 5 bases for V and 2 bases for J; bases not matched to a gene: 4. CDR3 sequence: CASSPGTGPYNEQFF. The DNA of the CDR3 is TGTGCCAGTAGTCCCGGGACAGGGCCCTACAATGAGCAGTTCTTC.

The genes are TRBV28 and TRBJ2-5; the match to TRBD2 covers 9 bases. Per germline, CDR1 MDHEN and CDR2 SYDVKM. The V segment lost 6 bases and the J segment 5 bases; nucleotides outside the gene matches: 7. CDR3 length: 14 amino acids. CDR3 in DNA: TGTGCCAGCAGCGGCCTAGCGGGATTTGAGACCCAGTACTTC. Translated, it gives CASSGLAGFETQYF.

The rearrangement uses TRBV4-2 and TRBJ1-1; a possible D gene is TRBD1 (6 bases). There are 16 residues in the CDR3. CDR1 is LGHNA and CDR2 is YNFKEQ in the germline V gene. V shed 0 bases and J shed 3 bases, with 14 bases lying between them. DNA of the CDR3: TGTGCCAGCAGCCAAGATCAACAGGGACGATACACTGAAGCTTTCTTT. Translation: CASSQDQQGRYTEAFF.

This chain links TRBV27 with TRBJ2-7, with 9 bases identical to TRBD2. The CDR3 has 19 amino acids. Germline CDR1 reads MNHEY; CDR2 reads SMNVEV (reference sequence). V lost 3 bases, J lost 3 bases, and 18 bases stayed unmatched. CDR3 amino acids: CASSFLCGGREGLFYEQYF. CDR3 in DNA: TGTGCCAGCAGTTTCCTCTGCGGGGGGCGGGAGGGCCTATTCTACGAGCAGTACTTC.

The chain recombines TRBV6-5 with TRBJ2-3; D is undetermined. The germline CDR1 and CDR2 sequences are MNHEY and SVGAGI. The CDR3 consists of 14 residues. Trimming left V 6 bases short and J 3 bases short, with 13 bases between. The CDR3 sequence: CASSTATGTDTQYF. In DNA, the CDR3 is TGTGCCAGCAGCACCGCGACGGGTACAGATACGCAGTATTTT.

This clone is a singleton in its sample. The chain combines TRBV2 with TRBJ2-2; no definite D call. V was shortened by 3 bases and J by 6 bases, with 5 bases between the two germline ends. CDR1 is SNHLY and CDR2 is FYNNEI in the germline V gene. The CDR3 length is 12 residues. As DNA, the CDR3 is TGTGCCAGCAGTGAGAGTGCCGGGGAGCTGTTTTTT. Translation: CASSESAGELFF. Full variable domain (remainder filled in from reference TRBV2 and TRBJ2-2): EPEVTQTPSHQVTQMGQEVILRCVPISNHLYFYWYRQILGQKVEFLVSFYNNEISEKSEIFDDQFSVERPDGSNFTLKIRSTKLEDSAMYFCASSESAGELFFGEGSRLTVL.

V is TRBV10-3 and J is TRBJ2-3; 8 bases line up with TRBD1. Losses at the gene ends were 10 bases for V and 2 bases for J; bases not matched to a gene: 8. Looked up from germline, CDR1 is ENHRY and CDR2 is SYGVKD. The CDR3 is made up of 14 amino acids. The CDR3 loop reads CASLQGADTDTQYF. CDR3 sequence (DNA): TGTGCCAGCCTGCAGGGGGCTGACACAGATACGCAGTATTTT.

The J gene is TRBJ1-1, the V gene TRBV19; D call uncertain. This CDR3 comprises 15 residues. V was trimmed by 3 bases and J by 4 bases, leaving 15 bases between them. The V gene's germline CDR1 is LNHDA and CDR2 SQIVND (reference sequence). For the CDR3, the DNA is TGTGCCAGTAGTATCACCCTTGGAGGCTCCACTGAAGCTTTCTTT. It yields the protein CASSITLGGSTEAFF.

This clone was picked up one time. The rearrangement links TRBV2 to TRBJ2-3; TRBD2 matches 7 bases. The CDR3 covers 12 residues. V was clipped by 8 bases and J by 6 bases; unmatched bases: 5. Per the germline V gene, CDR1 is SNHLY and CDR2 is FYNNEI. The CDR3 coding sequence is TGTGCCAGCGGGGGGGACCAGGATACGCAGTATTTT. This translates into CASGGDQDTQYF.

This chain joins TRBV4-2 and TRBJ1-2; D ambiguous. Germline V gives CDR1 LGHNA, CDR2 YNFKEQ. This CDR3 has 15 amino acids. V shed 0 bases and J shed 2 bases, with 10 bases lying between them. The CDR3 reads CASSQEGGINYGYTF. The CDR3 DNA sequence: TGTGCCAGCAGCCAAGAAGGCGGGATCAACTATGGCTACACCTTC.

The rearrangement uses TRBV4-1 and TRBJ2-5; D is perhaps TRBD1 (5 bases). Trimming pared 1 base from V and 0 bases from J, leaving 9 bases between. CDR1 is MGHRA, CDR2 YSYEKL, per germline. The CDR3 runs 15 residues. The CDR3 here is CASSQGRQYQETQYF. The CDR3 region has the DNA TGCGCCAGCAGCCAAGGCCGACAGTACCAAGAGACCCAGTACTTC.

The chain uses TRBV19 and TRBJ2-6; 7 nucleotides match TRBD1. The V and J ends lost 9 bases and 1 base, in that order; junction bases with no gene match: 6. The CDR3 consists of 15 residues. CDR1 and CDR2 from the germline V gene are LNHDA and SQIVND (reference sequence). The CDR3 is CASHRGRSGANVLTF. CDR3 nucleotides: TGTGCCAGCCACAGGGGAAGGTCTGGGGCCAACGTCCTGACTTTC.

The gene calls are TRBV6-6 and TRBJ1-1; 8 bases agree with TRBD1. CDR1 is MNHNY, CDR2 SVGAGI, per germline (reference sequence). V dropped 6 bases and J dropped 5; count of bases not matched to a gene: 8. CDR3 length equals 14 residues. In nucleotides, the CDR3 is TGTGCCAGCAGGGATTCGCGACAGGGGACTGAAGCTTTCTTT. It encodes CASRDSRQGTEAFF.